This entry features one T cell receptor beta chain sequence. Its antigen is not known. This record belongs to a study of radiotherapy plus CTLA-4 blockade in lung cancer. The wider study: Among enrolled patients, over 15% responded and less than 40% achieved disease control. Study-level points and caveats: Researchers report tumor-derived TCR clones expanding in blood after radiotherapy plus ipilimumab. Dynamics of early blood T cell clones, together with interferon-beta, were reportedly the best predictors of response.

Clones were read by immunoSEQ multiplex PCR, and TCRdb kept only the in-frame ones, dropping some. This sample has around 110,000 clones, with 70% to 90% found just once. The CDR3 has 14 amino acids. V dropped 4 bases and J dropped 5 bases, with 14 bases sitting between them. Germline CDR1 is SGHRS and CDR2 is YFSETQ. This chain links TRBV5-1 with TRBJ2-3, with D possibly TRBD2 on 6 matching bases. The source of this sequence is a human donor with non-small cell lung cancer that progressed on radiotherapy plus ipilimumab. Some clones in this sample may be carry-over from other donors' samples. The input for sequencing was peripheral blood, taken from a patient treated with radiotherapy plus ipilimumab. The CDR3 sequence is CASSTGLRLDTQYF. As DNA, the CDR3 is TGCGCCAGCAGCACGGGACTCCGACTAGATACGCAGTATTTT.